Listed here are 13 T cell receptor beta chains from one sample, sequenced in a study of blood T cell repertoires in COVID-19. Some clones are missing from TCRdb's copy, which holds only in-frame ones; the method was immunoSEQ multiplex PCR. The repertoire holds about 310,000 clones, with around 87% as singletons. Material for sequencing was peripheral blood. The receptors here all came from a woman aged 45-60 years who had recovered from COVID-19.

The chain combines TRBV6-5 with TRBJ2-5; 7 bases match TRBD1. In germline, CDR1 is MNHEY, CDR2 SVGAGI. J was trimmed by 5 bases and V by 10 bases; bases with no gene match: 13. This CDR3 is built from 14 residues. The CDR3 DNA is TGTGCCACCGAACTAACAGGGGCAGACGAGACCCAGTACTTC. This encodes CATELTGADETQYF.

V is TRBV29-1 and J is TRBJ2-5, with TRBD1 matching over 9 bases. Germline V gives CDR1 SQVTM, CDR2 ANQGSEA. V was clipped by 6 bases and J by 4 bases; unmatched bases: 3. The CDR3 has 12 residues. The CDR3 protein is CSVPDRGETQYF. The CDR3 DNA follows: TGCAGCGTCCCGGACAGGGGAGAGACCCAGTACTTC.

V usage is TRBV7-8 and J usage is TRBJ2-2; a possible D gene is TRBD2 (5 bases). V lost 5 bases, J lost 4 bases, and 20 bases lay in between. The germline V gene encodes CDR1 SGHVS and CDR2 FQNEAQ. The CDR3 totals 17 residues. CDR3 sequence: CASSLVHLLRGTGELFF. In nucleotides, the CDR3 is TGTGCCAGCAGCCTTGTCCATCTCCTTCGGGGCACCGGGGAGCTGTTTTTT.

This rearrangement joins TRBV15 to TRBJ2-7; D is uncertain. CDR1 is LNHNV and CDR2 is YYDKDF in the germline V gene (reference sequence). This CDR3 region has 14 residues. V gave up 1 base and J gave up 7 bases, with 14 bases separating them. The CDR3 sequence: CATSRAAASGEQYF. CDR3 in DNA: TGTGCCACCAGCAGAGCAGCCGCTTCAGGAGAGCAGTACTTC.

The V gene is TRBV12-3 or TRBV12-4, the J gene TRBJ2-7; D call uncertain. This CDR3 is built from 12 residues. Between the trimmed V and J ends, which lost 6 bases and 6 bases, there was a span of 12 bases. The CDR3 loop is CASSLGVREQYF. CDR3 bases: TGTGCCAGCAGCCTCGGAGTCCGCGAGCAGTACTTC.

The chain couples TRBV9 to TRBJ1-5, with D tentatively TRBD1 (6 bases). Germline V lookup: CDR1 SGDLS, CDR2 YYNGEE. This CDR3 is 14 amino acids long. Between the trimmed V and J ends, which lost 4 bases and 5 bases, there was a span of 13 bases. CDR3 nucleotides: TGTGCCAGCAGCCCTCAGGACAGTTATCAGCCCCAGCATTTT. Amino acids: CASSPQDSYQPQHF.

Only a few counts were recorded for this clone. J is TRBJ1-2 and V is TRBV6-5; D is possibly TRBD1 (6 bases). From germline, CDR1 is MNHEY and CDR2 SVGAGI. V lost 10 bases, J lost 2 bases, and 11 bases lay in between. The CDR3 sequence is 12 residues long. In nucleotides, the CDR3 is TGTGCCATCCGAGGACAGAACTATGGCTACACCTTC. Protein product: CAIRGQNYGYTF.

The V call is TRBV30, the J call TRBJ2-1; possible D gene TRBD1, 6 bases. CDR1 is GTSNPN, CDR2 SVGIG, per germline (reference sequence). Trimming left V 0 bases short and J 9 bases short, with 9 bases between. This CDR3 is built from 12 residues. The chain's CDR3 is CAWSVQGTEQFF. The CDR3, as DNA: TGTGCCTGGAGTGTACAGGGCACTGAGCAGTTCTTC.

This chain joins TRBV28 and TRBJ2-7; D is perhaps TRBD2 (6 bases). Trimming pared 7 bases from V and 6 bases from J, leaving 16 bases between. This CDR3 is 13 amino acids long. The V gene's germline CDR1 is MDHEN and CDR2 SYDVKM. The CDR3 nucleotides are TGTGCCAGCACCTATAGCGGCCCAGGCGAGCAGTACTTC. This sequence encodes CASTYSGPGEQYF.

This clone was found a few times. This sequence joins TRBV5-8 and TRBJ2-7; 9 nucleotides line up with TRBD1. V lost 4 bases to trimming and J lost 5 bases; unmatched junction nucleotides: 10. The CDR3 is 15 residues long. Per germline, CDR1 SGHTS and CDR2 YDEGEE. The CDR3 DNA reads TGTGCCAGCAGCACCCACAGGGGGCTGGGGGACGAGCAGTACTTC. The encoded protein is CASSTHRGLGDEQYF.

The chain carries TRBV19 and TRBJ2-1; the match to TRBD2 covers 8 bases. The CDR3 runs to 17 residues. Germline-derived CDR1 and CDR2 are LNHDA and SQIVND (reference sequence). Trimming cost V 4 bases and J 0 bases; bases outside gene matches: 8. Here the CDR3 DNA reads TGTGCCAGTAGTACGGCCCGGGAGGGCCTCTCCTACAATGAGCAGTTCTTC. Translation: CASSTAREGLSYNEQFF. The complete variable domain, with remaining parts taken from reference TRBV19 and TRBJ2-1, reads DGGITQSPKYLFRKEGQNVTLSCEQNLNHDAMYWYRQDPGQGLRLIYYSQIVNDFQKGDIAEGYSVSREKKESFPLTVTSAQKNPTAFYLCASSTAREGLSYNEQFFGPGTRLTVL.

The gene calls are TRBV7-3 and TRBJ2-1; 8 bases are shared with TRBD2. Germline V gene lookup returns CDR1 SGHTA and CDR2 FQGTGA. The CDR3 length is 19 residues. The V gene end was trimmed by 1 base and the J gene end by 0 bases; junction bases not matched to a gene: 11. CDR3 amino acids: CASSLIAGTPKGSYNEQFF. The CDR3 DNA reads as TGTGCCAGCAGCTTAATAGCGGGAACGCCTAAGGGCTCCTACAATGAGCAGTTCTTC.

The rearrangement uses TRBV28 and TRBJ1-4; D is undetermined. CDR1 and CDR2 from the germline V gene are MDHEN and SYDVKM. Trimming removed 8 bases at V and 5 bases at J, with 9 bases between. CDR3 length equals 12 residues. For the CDR3, the DNA is TGTGCCAGCTGCACGGGAAATGAAAAACTGTTTTTT. Its protein product is CASCTGNEKLFF.